A selection of T cell receptor beta chains follows, all from one sample in a study of siplizumab effects on memory and regulatory T cells. Clones were read by immunoSEQ multiplex PCR, and TCRdb kept only the in-frame ones, dropping some. The table has approximately 60,000 clones, approximately 79% seen once. Sequenced input: memory CD4+ T cells sorted from blood. Every receptor here comes from a human donor in good health. CDR3s include the opening cysteine and the closing phenylalanine or tryptophan. Fields, in order: V gene, CDR3 protein.

TRBV30	CAWSGLGPYGYTF
TRBV11-3	CASSSGRVVTGELFF
TRBV7-2	CASSLDRGLVEAFF
TRBV19	CASSGPASDGLSGNTIYF
TRBV6-6	CASSPGQGVYEQYF
TRBV7-2	CASSRQGLPEGYTF
TRBV9	CASSAGTSGGTDTQYF
TRBV28	CASDGSNTEAFF
TRBV5-5	CASSKGHGDGEKLFF
TRBV12-5	CASGLQGNTEAFF
TRBV5-4	CASSSTAQETQYF
TRBV6-4	CASSVGGANEQFF
TRBV6-6	CASSTGQGTGELFF
TRBV5-1	CASRRSGTPAYNEQFF
TRBV6-1	CASRTQGTYYGYTF
TRBV2	CASSDEAGVFSYTF
TRBV7-9	CASSLGYQSIAQETQYF
TRBV5-5	CASARYIPGNTIYF
TRBV18	CASSRTGRGSYNSPLHF
TRBV4-3	CASSRTGGGSRAEAFF
TRBV5-1	CASSPGSSAVSYEQYF
TRBV15	CATSRDGLSSGNTIYF
TRBV19	CASSKLAGGEVYNEQFF
TRBV28	CASSFQGSYNEQFF
TRBV9	CASSVDARGNQPQHF
TRBV5-6	CASSRDWGQVFSGANVLTF
TRBV7-9	CASSPQGGSTEAFF
TRBV19	CASSVADSPSIF
TRBV7-6	CASSLDWANEQFF
TRBV6-5	CASSPRGRVGYTF
TRBV4-2	CASSQVGGDNEQFF
TRBV6-1	CASTRQGANTEAFF
TRBV28	CASSLQTGNTEAFF
TRBV6-4	CASSEEGLNTEAFF
TRBV5-5	CASSLGSSSYNQPQHF
TRBV11-2	CASSYYEQYF
TRBV6-5	CASSYNLQSNTEAFF
TRBV7-3	CASSPHSRTDTQYF
TRBV28	CASSLEGRGYNSPLHF